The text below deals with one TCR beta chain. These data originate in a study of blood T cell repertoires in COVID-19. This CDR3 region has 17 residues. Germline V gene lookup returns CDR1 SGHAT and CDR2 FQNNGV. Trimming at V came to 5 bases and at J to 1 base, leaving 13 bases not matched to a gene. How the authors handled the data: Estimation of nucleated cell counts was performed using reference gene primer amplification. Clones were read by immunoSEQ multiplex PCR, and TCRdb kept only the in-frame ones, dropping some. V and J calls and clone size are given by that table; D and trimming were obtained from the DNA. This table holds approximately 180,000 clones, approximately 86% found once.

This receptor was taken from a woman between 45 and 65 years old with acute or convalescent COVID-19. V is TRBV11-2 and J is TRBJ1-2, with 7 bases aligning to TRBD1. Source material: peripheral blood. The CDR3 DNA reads TGTGCCAGCAGCCAACAGGGGATGGGTGTTAGTAACTATGGCTACACCTTC. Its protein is CASSQQGMGVSNYGYTF.